This T cell receptor beta chain was captured by sequencing in a study of PD-1 blockade in classical Hodgkin lymphoma. The study, taken as a whole, reports: CD4+ TCR diversity rose significantly by C4D1, and CD8+ TCR diversity did not. Some patients started nivolumab under 1 year after ASCT, and they were excluded. Newly diagnosed patients were said to have less baseline TCR diversity than healthy donors did.

As for this clone: Its antigen is undetermined.

The data were produced by immunoSEQ multiplex PCR, yet TCRdb's version contains in-frame clones alone and is incomplete. The profile shows tens of thousands of clones, 85% to 90% of them singletons. Per the germline V gene, CDR1 is LNHDA and CDR2 is SQIVND (reference sequence). V lost 3 bases and J lost 1, with 9 bases in between. CDR3 size: 15 residues. Time point noted: cycle 4 day 1 (C4D1), after 6 weeks of nivolumab. All the patients suffered relapse after autologous stem cell transplantation, and brentuximab vedotin exposure differed. Sequences were derived from peripheral blood mononuclear cells (PBMCs), sampled before the fourth cycle of nivolumab. This sequence was found in a human donor with classical Hodgkin lymphoma. The V gene is TRBV19, the J gene TRBJ1-4; perhaps TRBD1 as D (5 bases). The CDR3 region has the DNA TGTGCCAGTAGTATCCGAGGGGTAACTAATGAAAAACTGTTTTTT. Its protein is CASSIRGVTNEKLFF. The full variable domain, its missing parts supplied by reference TRBV19 and TRBJ1-4, is DGGITQSPKYLFRKEGQNVTLSCEQNLNHDAMYWYRQDPGQGLRLIYYSQIVNDFQKGDIAEGYSVSREKKESFPLTVTSAQKNPTAFYLCASSIRGVTNEKLFFGSGTQLSVL.